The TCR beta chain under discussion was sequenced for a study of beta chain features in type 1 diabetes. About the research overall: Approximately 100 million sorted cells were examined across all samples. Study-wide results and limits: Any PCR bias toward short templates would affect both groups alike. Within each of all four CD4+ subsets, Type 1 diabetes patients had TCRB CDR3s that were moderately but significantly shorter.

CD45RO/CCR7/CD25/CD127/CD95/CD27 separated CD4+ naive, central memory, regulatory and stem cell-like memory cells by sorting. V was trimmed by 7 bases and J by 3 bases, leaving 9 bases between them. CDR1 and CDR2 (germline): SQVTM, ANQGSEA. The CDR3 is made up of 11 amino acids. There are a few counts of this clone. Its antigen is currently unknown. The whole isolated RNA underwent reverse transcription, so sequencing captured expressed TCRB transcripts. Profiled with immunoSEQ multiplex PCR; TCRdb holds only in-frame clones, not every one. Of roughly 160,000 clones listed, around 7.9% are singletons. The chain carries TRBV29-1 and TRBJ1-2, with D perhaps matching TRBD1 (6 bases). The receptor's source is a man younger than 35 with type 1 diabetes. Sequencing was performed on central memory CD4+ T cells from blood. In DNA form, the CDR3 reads TGCAGCGCCGGACAGCACTATGGCTACACCTTC. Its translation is CSAGQHYGYTF.